These 15 T cell receptor beta chains originate from one sample sequenced in a study of patients and donors after allogeneic stem cell transplantation. Each CDR3 protein is one row after TCRdb ran MiXCR on the RT-PCR reads. The data contain tens of thousands of distinct CDR3 sequences, 40% to 60% of them seen just once; the ten biggest clones take up under 70%. The sample was blood, either unsorted or a sorted T cell fraction (not recorded which). Every receptor here comes from a human donor who was either an allogeneic HSCT recipient or a stem cell or donor lymphocyte infusion donor (not recorded which). It is not recorded whose cells these are; they may come from a transplant donor.

CDR3: CASSPAVFQPQHF. DNA of the CDR3: TGTGCCAGCAGTCCAGCAGTTTTTCAGCCCCAGCATTTT. The rearrangement links TRBV12-3 or TRBV12-4 to TRBJ1-5; D is uncertain. This CDR3 comprises 13 residues. V lost 5 bases and J 6 bases, leaving 11 bases between the germline ends.

The V call is TRBV6-2 or TRBV6-3, the J call TRBJ2-3, with 14 bases lining up with TRBD2. Trimming took 6 bases from V and 0 from J; bases not matched to a gene: 8. CDR1 is MNHEY and CDR2 is SVGEGT in the germline V gene. This CDR3 is 18 amino acids long. The CDR3 region has the DNA TGTGCCAGCAGACGACCGGGACTAGCGGGAGTTAGCACAGATACGCAGTATTTT. Its protein is CASRRPGLAGVSTDTQYF.

V gene TRBV18 combines with J gene TRBJ1-5; the D is unclear. The germline CDR1 and CDR2 sequences are KGHSH and LQKENI. The CDR3 covers 15 residues. The V gene lost 3 bases and the J gene lost 2 bases, with 11 bases spanning the gap. CDR3 residues: CASSPVTNGNQPQHF. DNA for the CDR3: TGTGCCAGCTCACCGGTGACGAACGGCAATCAGCCCCAGCATTTT.

This chain uses TRBV7-9 with TRBJ1-2, with D perhaps TRBD1 (6 bases). In germline, CDR1 is SEHNR, CDR2 FQNEAQ (reference sequence). Trimming cost V 4 bases and J 6 bases, with 15 bases left between them. The CDR3 spans 14 residues. The chain's CDR3 is CASSSGQFHDGYTF. DNA for the CDR3: TGTGCCAGCAGCTCGGGACAATTCCATGATGGCTACACCTTC.

This clonotype was counted a few times. The chain uses TRBV10-3 and TRBJ1-1; TRBD1 agrees at 7 bases. The J segment lost 6 bases and the V segment lost 11 bases, leaving 15 bases of the junction unmatched. The CDR3 length is 14 residues. Germline CDR1 and CDR2: ENHRY and SYGVKD. CDR3 coding DNA: TGTGCCCCATTCGGACACCAGGGGGACGCTGAAGCTTTCTTT. Translated: CAPFGHQGDAEAFF.

The CDR3 here is CASSSDIYRGEGDTEAFF. The CDR3 DNA reads as TGCGCCAGCAGCTCGGATATTTACCGCGGGGAGGGGGACACTGAAGCTTTCTTT. V gene TRBV5-1 combines with J gene TRBJ1-1, with D perhaps TRBD1 (6 bases). This CDR3 has 18 amino acids. V was clipped by 3 bases and J by 3 bases, with 24 bases between them. Germline lookup yields CDR1 SGHRS and CDR2 YFSETQ.

The chain is built from TRBV4-2 and TRBJ2-2; TRBD2 agrees at 7 bases. Germline CDR1 LGHNA, CDR2 YNFKEQ. The junction had 11 bases not matched to a gene; V was cut back by 0 bases and J by 4 bases. The length of the CDR3 is 18 residues. CDR3 loop: CASSQDLGLAEPTGELFF. CDR3 sequence (DNA): TGTGCCAGCAGCCAAGATTTGGGGCTAGCGGAGCCCACCGGGGAGCTGTTTTTT.

This chain links TRBV6-6 with TRBJ2-1; D tentatively fits TRBD1 or TRBD2 (5 bases each). The CDR3 totals 19 residues. CDR1 and CDR2 (germline): MNHNY, SVGAGI (reference sequence). Between the trimmed V and J ends, which lost 1 base and 5 bases, there was a span of 24 bases. The CDR3 bases are TGTGCCAGCAGTTACTTACTCCCATCAGGACGGGGACCCGACAATGAGCAGTTCTTC. Translated, it gives CASSYLLPSGRGPDNEQFF.

The V call is TRBV29-1, the J call TRBJ1-5; D not resolved. Germline CDR1 is SQVTM and CDR2 is ANQGSEA. This CDR3 contains 15 residues. V shed 4 bases and J shed 3 bases, with 16 bases lying between them. The CDR3 DNA reads as TGCAGCGTTGCCTGGTTGGCAGGTGACAATCAGCCCCAGCATTTT. It translates to CSVAWLAGDNQPQHF. The full variable domain, its missing parts supplied by reference TRBV29-1 and TRBJ1-5, is SAVISQKPSRDICQRGTSLTIQCQVDSQVTMMFWYRQQPGQSLTLIATANQGSEATYESGFVIDKFPISRPNLTFSTLTVSNMSPEDSSIYLCSVAWLAGDNQPQHFGDGTRLSIL.

This chain uses TRBV7-2 with TRBJ2-5; 7 nucleotides agree with TRBD2. V was clipped by 5 bases and J by 5 bases; unmatched bases: 14. The CDR3 sequence is 16 residues long. Germline CDR1 SGHTA, CDR2 FQGNSA. The chain's CDR3 is CASSRIGGNLLETQYF. DNA of the CDR3: TGTGCCAGCAGCCGTATCGGGGGGAACCTTCTTGAGACCCAGTACTTC.

The rearrangement joins TRBV29-1 to TRBJ2-3, with 7 bases lining up with TRBD2. The V gene end was trimmed by 3 bases and the J gene end by 2 bases; junction bases not matched to a gene: 8. Germline V CDR1 and CDR2: SQVTM, ANQGSEA. This CDR3 has 15 amino acids. Here the CDR3 reads CSVERQREITDTQYF. CDR3 nucleotides: TGCAGCGTTGAGAGGCAGCGGGAAATCACAGATACGCAGTATTTT.

V is TRBV29-1 and J is TRBJ1-5, with TRBD1 matching 10 bases. The CDR3 sequence is 13 residues long. Germline V gives CDR1 SQVTM, CDR2 ANQGSEA. V was clipped by 5 bases and J by 7 bases; unmatched bases: 5. The CDR3 DNA reads TGCAGCGTTCAGGGGACAGGGGAACAGCCCCAGCATTTT. It yields the protein CSVQGTGEQPQHF.

The chain is built from TRBV20-1 and TRBJ1-1; 10 bases are a match to TRBD1. The CDR3 has 15 residues. Germline CDR1 DFQATT, CDR2 SNEGSKA (reference sequence). With V trimmed by 2 bases and J by 5 bases, 8 bases remained unmatched. The CDR3 region has the DNA TGCAGTGCTAGACTCAGGACAGGGGGAAGGACTGAAGCTTTCTTT. This translates into CSARLRTGGRTEAFF.

The rearrangement links TRBV5-1 to TRBJ1-1; D unresolved. This CDR3 is 14 amino acids long. The V and J ends lost 3 bases and 0 bases respectively, with 9 bases between them. Germline V gene data show CDR1 as SGHRS and CDR2 as YFSETQ. The CDR3 region is CASSSTPVNTEAFF. In nucleotides, the CDR3 is TGCGCCAGCAGCTCGACACCAGTGAACACTGAAGCTTTCTTT.

J is TRBJ1-2 and V is TRBV20-1, with 7 bases fitting TRBD1. The CDR3 contains 14 residues. After removal of 6 bases from V and 8 bases from J, the junction contained 15 bases not matched to a gene. Germline values: CDR1 DFQATT, CDR2 SNEGSKA (reference sequence). This CDR3 reads CSAPEGALVEGYTF. In nucleotides, the CDR3 is TGCAGTGCCCCGGAGGGGGCGCTCGTAGAGGGCTACACCTTC.